This TCR beta chain was recorded in a study of control samples from healthy donors and cancer patients (dated by TCRdb to 2020 to 2021). Libraries were prepared through the immunoSEQ multiplex PCR assay. TCRdb provides this immuneACCESS table in a form limited to in-frame rearrangements. Some clones are lacking; in checked studies, under half of them reflect an unresolved V gene, and why the rest are absent is not known. This sample is represented by about 160,000 clones; nearly 96% of them were singletons. The top ten constitute approximately 1% of the sample. About this clone: Its antigen specificity is not known. Base qualities are not at hand, and no much larger clone is one base apart.

The CDR3 measures 12 amino acids from cysteine to phenylalanine. The read is trimmed to its CDR3 DNA, 36 bases read in frame from base 1. Trimming costs V 4 bases and J 10 bases, and their ends lie 11 bases apart. CDR1 is given as MNHNY and CDR2 as SVGAGI, both from the germline V gene (reference sequence). The chain is encoded by TRBV6-6 joined to TRBJ2-1; the D gene identity is not certain. Sequencing was performed on blood. This receptor was obtained from a woman in her thirties in good health. The CDR3 sequence is CASSSDGWEQFF. The nucleotides are TGTGCCAGCAGTTCAGACGGATGGGAGCAGTTCTTC.